Below, 11 T cell receptor beta chains from the same sample are listed, as sequenced in a study of shared clonotypes between healthy human individuals (TCRdb year 2020). Preparation of the library involved the immunoSEQ multiplex PCR assay. TCRdb's version of the immuneACCESS table is confined to in-frame rearrangements and falls short of the full clone set. An unresolved V gene accounts for under half of the shortfall where checked; the remainder is of unknown origin. This sample is represented by more than 400,000 clones; about 95% of them were singletons. The ten most abundant clones make up 0.06% of the sample. The sequencing sample was made of naive CD4+ T cells sorted from blood. This sample's cell subset or site label indicates: CD45RA+ positively selected. These receptors originate from a woman in her 30s in good health.

The V call is TRBV6-5, the J call TRBJ2-1; D assignment may be TRBD1 or TRBD2 (6 bases each). The CDR3 consists of 12 residues. Per germline, CDR1 MNHEY and CDR2 SVGAGI. The ends were cut back, 5 bases at V and 12 bases at J, with 14 bases in the middle. Written as DNA, the CDR3 is TGTGCCAGCAGTAAAGGGGGGACGACGCAGTTCTTC. Its translation is CASSKGGTTQFF.

The chain uses TRBV18 and TRBJ1-2, with D maybe TRBD1 (5 bases). The CDR3 runs to 14 residues. In germline, CDR1 is KGHSH, CDR2 LQKENI. V shed 3 bases and J shed 0 bases, with 8 bases lying between them. The CDR3 nucleotides read TGTGCCAGCTCACCGGGACCCACTAACTATGGCTACACCTTC. This encodes CASSPGPTNYGYTF. Based on the CDR3 plus reference TRBV18 and TRBJ1-2, the full variable domain is NAGVMQNPRHLVRRRGQEARLRCSPMKGHSHVYWYRQLPEEGLKFMVYLQKENIIDESGMPKERFSAEFPKEGPSILRIQQVVRGDSAAYFCASSPGPTNYGYTFGSGTRLTVV.

This clone has a handful of counts. The chain joins TRBV30 to TRBJ1-5; tentatively, D is TRBD1 (6 bases). The V gene's germline CDR1 is GTSNPN and CDR2 SVGIG (reference sequence). The ends were cut back, 5 bases at V and 4 bases at J, with 12 bases in the middle. The CDR3 covers 13 residues. The DNA for the CDR3 is TGTGCCTGGTCGGACAGCGAGAATCAGCCCCAGCATTTT. This encodes CAWSDSENQPQHF. The whole variable domain, remainder taken from reference TRBV30 and TRBJ1-5, is SQTIHQWPATLVQPVGSPLSLECTVEGTSNPNLYWYRQAAGRGLQLLFYSVGIGQISSEVPQNLSASRPQDRQFILSSKKLLLSDSGFYLCAWSDSENQPQHFGDGTRLSIL.

The genes are TRBV7-2 and TRBJ2-1; D gene unclear. Germline CDR1 and CDR2: SGHTA and FQGNSA. The CDR3 is 14 amino acids. V was shortened by 5 bases and J by 10 bases, with 18 bases between the two germline ends. CDR3: CASSPPSRPPEQFF. CDR3 in DNA: TGTGCCAGCAGCCCACCGAGTCGGCCGCCGGAGCAGTTCTTC.

The rearrangement links TRBV23-1 to TRBJ1-1; TRBD1 might be the D (5 bases). TRBV23-1 is an open reading frame, and its role is uncertain. V dropped 3 bases and J dropped 3 bases, with 14 bases sitting between them. This CDR3 region has 15 residues. This CDR3 is CASSHWGSGDTEAFF. The CDR3 DNA reads TGCGCCAGCAGTCATTGGGGGAGCGGAGACACTGAAGCTTTCTTT.

The chain carries TRBV6-1 and TRBJ1-1, with a possible D match to TRBD1 (5 bases). The V end lost 4 bases, the J end lost 3 bases, and 9 bases lay between the germline ends. Germline CDR1 and CDR2: MNHNS and SASEGT. CDR3 length: 13 residues. The CDR3 loop reads CASSAEGHTEAFF. Here the CDR3 DNA reads TGTGCCAGCAGTGCCGAGGGACACACTGAAGCTTTCTTT.

A note on this clone: The same CDR3 is also encoded by other DNA sequences in this sample. The chain joins TRBV18 to TRBJ2-7; possible D gene TRBD2, 5 bases. This CDR3 is 13 amino acids long. CDR1 is KGHSH, CDR2 LQKENI, per germline. V was shortened by 4 bases and J by 0 bases, with 7 bases between the two germline ends. The CDR3, as DNA: TGTGCCAGCTCACTGAGGGACTCCTACGAGCAGTACTTC. It codes for CASSLRDSYEQYF.

The chain has TRBV7-3 and TRBJ2-3; TRBD2 might be the D (6 bases). The V end lost 6 bases, the J end lost 8 bases, and 21 bases lay between the germline ends. Looked up from germline, CDR1 is SGHTA and CDR2 is FQGTGA. The CDR3 sequence is 15 residues long. The CDR3 nucleotides read TGTGCCAGCAGTTCACCCACGGCTAGGGGAGGTACGCAGTATTTT. Its translation: CASSSPTARGGTQYF.

The CDR3 region has the DNA TGTGCCAGTAGTATAGAGGAAGGAACTCAGCCCCAGCATTTT. Amino acids: CASSIEEGTQPQHF. This chain uses TRBV19 with TRBJ1-5; D is uncertain. Trimming took 0 bases from V and 6 from J, leaving 9 bases between them. CDR1 LNHDA and CDR2 SQIVND come from the germline V gene (reference sequence). The CDR3 length is 14 residues.

The chain is built from TRBV4-1 and TRBJ2-3; 9 bases are shared with TRBD2. The V gene's germline CDR1 is MGHRA and CDR2 YSYEKL. There are 20 residues in the CDR3. The V gene end was trimmed by 1 base and the J gene end by 0 bases; junction bases not matched to a gene: 14. The CDR3, as DNA: TGCGCCAGCAGCCAAGGCCTAGCGGGAATCGGGGCCGCTAGCACAGATACGCAGTATTTT. This translates into CASSQGLAGIGAASTDTQYF.

This clone was counted once. The chain couples TRBV28 to TRBJ2-7; D possibly corresponds to TRBD1 (5 bases). Germline CDR1 MDHEN, CDR2 SYDVKM. The CDR3 sequence is 11 residues long. The V and J ends lost 6 bases and 5 bases respectively, with 8 bases between them. The CDR3 here is CASSVRDEQYF. The CDR3 DNA is TGTGCCAGCAGCGTCAGGGACGAGCAGTACTTC. Filled out from reference TRBV28 and TRBJ2-7, the complete variable domain reads DVKVTQSSRYLVKRTGEKVFLECVQDMDHENMFWYRQDPGLGLRLIYFSYDVKMKEKGDIPEGYSVSREKKERFSLILESASTNQTSMYLCASSVRDEQYFGPGTRLTVT.